This is a list of T cell receptor beta chains from one sample in a study of T-cell reconstitution after alpha-beta-depleted transplantation in children. TCRdb passed the PCR reads through MiXCR, listing each CDR3 protein once. The top ten hold over 20% of the sample, which has 90,000 to 100,000 distinct CDR3 sequences, 20% to 30% seen once. The sequencing used PBMCs, collected before TCRalphabeta/CD19-depleted stem cell transplant. The receptors come from a boy aged 2-15 years with acute lymphoblastic leukemia, due to receive a stem cell transplant. Both conserved end residues are part of each CDR3.

V gene: TRBV28; CDR3 protein: CASSPPLVLSNTIYF
V gene: TRBV28; CDR3 protein: CASSWKPSTDTQYF
V gene: TRBV3-1; CDR3 protein: CASSRRQGAWETQYF
V gene: TRBV11-3; CDR3 protein: CASSLDSGGLREQFF
V gene: TRBV20-1; CDR3 protein: CSARTGAGHKEQFF
V gene: TRBV5-1; CDR3 protein: CASSLGTELFF
V gene: TRBV7-2; CDR3 protein: CASSETTGVSYNEQFF
V gene: TRBV28; CDR3 protein: CASKTENEKLFF
V gene: TRBV6-2/TRBV6-3; CDR3 protein: CASPPRQGNYEQYF
V gene: TRBV7-6; CDR3 protein: CASSPSGGRAYEQYF
V gene: TRBV9; CDR3 protein: CASSTPDRGHEQFF
V gene: TRBV6-1; CDR3 protein: CASSKGGGLSSYEQYF
V gene: TRBV7-9; CDR3 protein: CASSLSGREDEQFF
V gene: TRBV6-5; CDR3 protein: CASSGDTDTQYF
V gene: TRBV7-8; CDR3 protein: CASSWPGENIQYF
V gene: TRBV7-7; CDR3 protein: CASSYSSGGASGETQYF
V gene: TRBV21-1; CDR3 protein: CASSKGTKLANEQFF
V gene: TRBV20-1; CDR3 protein: CSAWDEYEQYF
V gene: TRBV20-1; CDR3 protein: CSASGLANNNEQFF
V gene: TRBV10-3; CDR3 protein: CAISEGGRGADTQYF
V gene: TRBV27; CDR3 protein: CASSLTSGPVGSYNEQFF
V gene: TRBV28; CDR3 protein: CASTLAGGARYEQYF
V gene: TRBV5-1; CDR3 protein: CASSFTSGMAGELFF